The T cell receptor beta chain described here comes from a study of blood T cell repertoires in COVID-19. Study-level information: Samples came from the United States, Italy and Spain, spanning acute and convalescent COVID-19.

The germline gives CDR1 SQVTM, CDR2 ANQGSEA. CDR3 length: 12 residues. With V trimmed by 5 bases and J by 4 bases, 2 bases remained unmatched. The repertoire was sequenced with immunoSEQ multiplex PCR; TCRdb's copy has only in-frame clones and lacks some. This table holds 200,000 or so clones, approximately 86% found once. This chain joins TRBV29-1 and TRBJ2-3, with 8 bases lining up with TRBD2. Sequencing was performed on peripheral blood. This receptor was taken from a man between 65 and 80 years old with active or convalescent COVID-19. The CDR3 DNA reads TGCAGCGTTAGCGGGAGTGCAGATACGCAGTATTTT. Its translation is CSVSGSADTQYF.